These 4 T cell receptor beta chains came from one sample sequenced in a study of blood T cell repertoires in COVID-19. Profiled with immunoSEQ multiplex PCR; TCRdb holds only in-frame clones, not every one. In the table there are about 160,000 clones, around nine tenths of which are singletons. Sequencing input: peripheral blood. The origin of the receptors is a woman in her sixties or seventies with COVID-19, enrolled during active disease.

The chain joins TRBV7-2 to TRBJ1-5; no firm D call. V lost 4 bases and J 3 bases, leaving 13 bases between the germline ends. Per germline, CDR1 SGHTA and CDR2 FQGNSA. The CDR3 spans 15 residues. CDR3 DNA: TGTGCCAGCAGCTGGAGGTTGGGTTCCAATCAGCCCCAGCATTTT. It specifies CASSWRLGSNQPQHF.

The chain combines TRBV2 with TRBJ1-5; D is undetermined. The CDR3 sequence is 16 residues long. V dropped 8 bases and J dropped 2 bases, with 19 bases sitting between them. Germline-derived CDR1 and CDR2 are SNHLY and FYNNEI. The DNA for the CDR3 is TGTGCCAGCTTCCTAAAGAGCCTTTCGGGCAATCAGCCCCAGCATTTT. The encoded protein is CASFLKSLSGNQPQHF. Using reference TRBV2 and TRBJ1-5 for the parts outside the CDR3, the full variable domain is EPEVTQTPSHQVTQMGQEVILRCVPISNHLYFYWYRQILGQKVEFLVSFYNNEISEKSEIFDDQFSVERPDGSNFTLKIRSTKLEDSAMYFCASFLKSLSGNQPQHFGDGTRLSIL.

The rearrangement uses TRBV5-1 and TRBJ2-3; possibly TRBD1 for D (6 bases). V was pared by 0 bases and J by 4 bases, with 12 bases between. CDR1 and CDR2 (germline): SGHRS, YFSETQ. CDR3 length equals 15 residues. This chain's CDR3 is CASSLVQGMADTQYF. The CDR3 DNA sequence: TGCGCCAGCAGCTTGGTGCAGGGGATGGCAGATACGCAGTATTTT.

This rearrangement joins TRBV7-2 to TRBJ1-1, with D possibly matching TRBD1 (6 bases). The CDR3 consists of 15 residues. Germline lookup yields CDR1 SGHTA and CDR2 FQGNSA. Trimming took 8 bases from V and 2 from J, leaving 18 bases between them. CDR3 sequence (DNA): TGTGCCAGCCGACGATTGGACAGACCTAACACTGAAGCTTTCTTT. This codes for CASRRLDRPNTEAFF.